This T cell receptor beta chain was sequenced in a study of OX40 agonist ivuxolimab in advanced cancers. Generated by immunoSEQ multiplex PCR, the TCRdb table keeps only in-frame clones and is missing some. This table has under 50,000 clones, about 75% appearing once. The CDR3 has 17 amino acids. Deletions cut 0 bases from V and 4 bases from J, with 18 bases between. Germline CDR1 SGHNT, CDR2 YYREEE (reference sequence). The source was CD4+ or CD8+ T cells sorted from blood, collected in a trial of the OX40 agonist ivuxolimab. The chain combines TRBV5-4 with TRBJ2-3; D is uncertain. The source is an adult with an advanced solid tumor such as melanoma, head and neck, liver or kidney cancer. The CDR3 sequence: CASSLAIGYVVPDTQYF. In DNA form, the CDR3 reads TGTGCCAGCAGCTTGGCCATAGGATATGTGGTCCCAGATACGCAGTATTTT. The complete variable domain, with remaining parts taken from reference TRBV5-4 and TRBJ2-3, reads ETGVTQSPTHLIKTRGQQVTLRCSSQSGHNTVSWYQQALGQGPQFIFQYYREEENGRGNFPPRFSGLQFPNYSSELNVNALELDDSALYLCASSLAIGYVVPDTQYFGPGTRLTVL.